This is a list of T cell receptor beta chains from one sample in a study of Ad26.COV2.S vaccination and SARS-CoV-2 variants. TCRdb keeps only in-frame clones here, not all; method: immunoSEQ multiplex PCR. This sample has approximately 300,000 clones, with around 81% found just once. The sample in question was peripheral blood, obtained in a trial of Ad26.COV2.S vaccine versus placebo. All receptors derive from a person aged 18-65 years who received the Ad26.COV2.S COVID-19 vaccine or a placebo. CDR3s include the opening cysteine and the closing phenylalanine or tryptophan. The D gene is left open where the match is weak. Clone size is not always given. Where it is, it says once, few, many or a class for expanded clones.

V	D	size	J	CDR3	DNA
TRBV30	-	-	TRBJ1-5	CAWSEDSNQPQHF	TGTGCCTGGAGTGAGGATAGCAATCAGCCCCAGCATTTT
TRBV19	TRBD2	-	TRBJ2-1	CASAGLAGNEQFF	TGTGCCTCGGCGGGTCTAGCGGGGAATGAGCAGTTCTTC
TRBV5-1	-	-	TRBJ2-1	CASSVQGDVAYNEQFF	TGCGCCAGCAGCGTACAGGGTGATGTCGCCTACAATGAGCAGTTCTTC
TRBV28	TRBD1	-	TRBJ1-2	CASTLTQGQTYYGYTF	TGTGCCAGCACTCTCACCCAGGGACAGACATACTATGGCTACACCTTC
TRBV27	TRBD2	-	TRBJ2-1	CASSPRTSGANNEQFF	TGTGCCAGCAGTCCCCGGACTAGCGGGGCTAACAATGAGCAGTTCTTC
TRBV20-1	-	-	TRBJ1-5	CSASLGAGNQPQHF	TGCAGTGCTAGTTTGGGGGCGGGCAATCAGCCCCAGCATTTT
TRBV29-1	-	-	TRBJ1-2	CSALTGYGGYTF	TGCAGCGCCCTGACAGGTTACGGAGGCTACACCTTC
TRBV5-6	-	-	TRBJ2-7	CASSSQSYEQYF	TGTGCCAGCAGCTCACAGTCCTACGAGCAGTACTTC
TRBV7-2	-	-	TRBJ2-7	CASSLGGVRYEQYF	TGTGCCAGCAGCTTAGGAGGGGTACGGTACGAGCAGTACTTC
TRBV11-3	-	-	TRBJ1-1	CASSPAGDTEAFF	TGTGCCAGCAGCCCAGCGGGGGACACTGAAGCTTTCTTT
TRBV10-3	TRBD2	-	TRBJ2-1	CAISEVASGGEVNEQFF	TGTGCCATCAGTGAGGTGGCTAGCGGAGGTGAAGTGAATGAGCAGTTCTTC
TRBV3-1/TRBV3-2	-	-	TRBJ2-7	CASSQWGDGEQYF	TGTGCCAGCAGCCAATGGGGGGATGGGGAGCAGTACTTC
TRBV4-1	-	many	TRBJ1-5	CASSQGGARGSDQPQHF	TGCGCCAGCAGCCAAGGAGGTGCTCGAGGGAGCGATCAGCCCCAGCATTTT
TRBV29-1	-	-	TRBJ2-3	CSVQVQRGVHTQYF	TGCAGCGTTCAAGTCCAGAGGGGTGTACATACGCAGTATTTT
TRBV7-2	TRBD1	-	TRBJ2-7	CASSLVAGGRNEQYF	TGTGCCAGCAGCTTAGTGGCAGGGGGCAGGAACGAGCAGTACTTC
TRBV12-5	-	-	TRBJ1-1	CASGHTSGNTEAFF	TGTGCTAGTGGACACACGTCCGGGAACACTGAAGCTTTCTTT
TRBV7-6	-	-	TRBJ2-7	CASSLVQGSYEQYF	TGTGCCAGCAGCTTAGTTCAGGGTTCCTACGAGCAGTACTTC
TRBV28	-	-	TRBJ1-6	CASSLLGLSGSPLHF	TGTGCCAGCAGCCTGCTTGGGTTGTCGGGGTCACCCCTCCACTTT
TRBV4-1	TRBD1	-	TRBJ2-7	CASSQEDRAHSYEQYF	TGCGCCAGCAGCCAGGAGGACAGGGCCCACTCCTACGAGCAGTACTTC
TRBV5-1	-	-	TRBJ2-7	CASSLGQNYEQYF	TGCGCCAGCAGCTTAGGGCAAAACTACGAGCAGTACTTC
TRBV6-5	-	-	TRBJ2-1	CASQKSSYNEQFF	TGTGCCAGCCAGAAGAGCTCCTACAATGAGCAGTTCTTC
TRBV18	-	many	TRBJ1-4	CASSPPQARNEKLFF	TGTGCCAGCTCACCACCCCAGGCCCGAAATGAAAAACTGTTTTTT
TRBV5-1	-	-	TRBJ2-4	CASSLDITTKNIQYF	TGCGCCAGCAGCTTGGACATTACAACCAAAAACATTCAGTACTTC
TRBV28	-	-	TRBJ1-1	CASSLTVNTEAFF	TGTGCCAGCAGTTTAACGGTGAACACTGAAGCTTTCTTT
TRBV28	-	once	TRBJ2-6	CVASGANVLTF	TGTGTCGCCTCTGGGGCCAACGTCCTGACTTTC
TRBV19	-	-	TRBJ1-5	CASSPLGGNQPQHF	TGTGCCAGTTCACCCTTAGGGGGTAATCAGCCCCAGCATTTT
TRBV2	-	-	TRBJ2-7	CASSETGTGTLGSYEQYF	TGTGCCAGCAGTGAGACTGGAACAGGGACACTGGGGTCCTACGAGCAGTACTTC
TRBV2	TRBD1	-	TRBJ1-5	CASSNRGMGQPQHF	TGTGCCAGCAGCAACAGGGGAATGGGTCAGCCCCAGCATTTT
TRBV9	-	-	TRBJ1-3	CASSVVPGSSGNTIYF	TGTGCCAGCAGCGTAGTGCCAGGTTCCTCTGGAAACACCATATATTTT
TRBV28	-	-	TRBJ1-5	CASRLDRNQPQHF	TGTGCCAGCAGACTAGACAGAAATCAGCCCCAGCATTTT
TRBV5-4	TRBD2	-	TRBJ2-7	CASANSGGAYEQYF	TGTGCCAGCGCCAACAGCGGGGGGGCGTACGAGCAGTACTTC
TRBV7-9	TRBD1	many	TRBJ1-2	CASSPLWTGQQNYGYTF	TGTGCCAGCAGCCCCCTCTGGACAGGACAACAGAACTATGGCTACACCTTC
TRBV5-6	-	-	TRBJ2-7	CASTHIFTGAPGVEQYF	TGTGCCAGCACCCATATTTTTACCGGGGCCCCAGGGGTCGAGCAGTACTTC
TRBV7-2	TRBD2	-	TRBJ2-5	CASRASGGRGETQYF	TGTGCCAGCAGGGCTAGCGGGGGGCGGGGAGAGACCCAGTACTTC
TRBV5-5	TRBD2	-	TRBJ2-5	CASSPVAGGGETQYF	TGTGCCAGCAGCCCCGTAGCGGGGGGCGGGGAGACCCAGTACTTC